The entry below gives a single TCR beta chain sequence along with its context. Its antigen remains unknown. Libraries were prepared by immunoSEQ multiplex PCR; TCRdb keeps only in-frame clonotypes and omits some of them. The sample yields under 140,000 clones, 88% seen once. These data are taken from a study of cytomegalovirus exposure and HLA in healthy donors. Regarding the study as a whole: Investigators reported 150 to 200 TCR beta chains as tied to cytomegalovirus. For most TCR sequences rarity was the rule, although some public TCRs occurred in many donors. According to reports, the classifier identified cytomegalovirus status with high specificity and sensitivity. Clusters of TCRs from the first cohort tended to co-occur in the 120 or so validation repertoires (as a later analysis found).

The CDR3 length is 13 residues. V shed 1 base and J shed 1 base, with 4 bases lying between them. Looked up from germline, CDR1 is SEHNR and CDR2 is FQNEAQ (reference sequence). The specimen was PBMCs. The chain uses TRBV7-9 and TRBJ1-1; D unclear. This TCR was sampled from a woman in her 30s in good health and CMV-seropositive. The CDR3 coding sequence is TGTGCCAGCAGCTTAGGACAGAACACTGAAGCTTTCTTT. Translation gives CASSLGQNTEAFF.